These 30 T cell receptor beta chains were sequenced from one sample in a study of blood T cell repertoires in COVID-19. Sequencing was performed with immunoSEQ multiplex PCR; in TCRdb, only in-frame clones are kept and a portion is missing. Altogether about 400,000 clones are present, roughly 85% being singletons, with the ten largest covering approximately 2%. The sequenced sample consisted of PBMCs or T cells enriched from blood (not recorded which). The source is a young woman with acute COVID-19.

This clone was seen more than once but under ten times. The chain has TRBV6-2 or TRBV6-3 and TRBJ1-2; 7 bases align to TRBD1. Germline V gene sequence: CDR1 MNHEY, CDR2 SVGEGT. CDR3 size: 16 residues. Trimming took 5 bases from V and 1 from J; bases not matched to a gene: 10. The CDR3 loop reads CASSQPGQEINYGYTF. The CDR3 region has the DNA TGTGCCAGCAGTCAGCCAGGACAGGAGATTAACTATGGCTACACCTTC.

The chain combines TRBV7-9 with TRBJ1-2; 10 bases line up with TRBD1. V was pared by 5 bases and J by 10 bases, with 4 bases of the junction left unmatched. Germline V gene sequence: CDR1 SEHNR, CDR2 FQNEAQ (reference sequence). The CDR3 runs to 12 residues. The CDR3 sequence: CASSTGQGDYTF. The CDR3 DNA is TGTGCCAGCAGCACCGGACAGGGGGACTACACCTTC.

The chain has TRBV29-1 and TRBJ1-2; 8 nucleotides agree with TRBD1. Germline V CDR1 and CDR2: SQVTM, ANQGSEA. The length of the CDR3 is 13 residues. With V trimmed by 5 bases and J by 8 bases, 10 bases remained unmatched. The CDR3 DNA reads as TGCAGCGTTTTTGGCAGGGGGCTTGAGGGCTACACCTTC. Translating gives CSVFGRGLEGYTF. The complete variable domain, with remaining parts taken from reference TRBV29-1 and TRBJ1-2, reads SAVISQKPSRDICQRGTSLTIQCQVDSQVTMMFWYRQQPGQSLTLIATANQGSEATYESGFVIDKFPISRPNLTFSTLTVSNMSPEDSSIYLCSVFGRGLEGYTFGSGTRLTVV.

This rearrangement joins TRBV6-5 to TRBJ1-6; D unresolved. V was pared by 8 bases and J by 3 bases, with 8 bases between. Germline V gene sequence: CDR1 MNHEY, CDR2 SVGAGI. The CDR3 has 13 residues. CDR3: CASDQDYNSPLHF. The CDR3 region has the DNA TGTGCCAGCGATCAGGACTATAATTCACCCCTCCACTTT.

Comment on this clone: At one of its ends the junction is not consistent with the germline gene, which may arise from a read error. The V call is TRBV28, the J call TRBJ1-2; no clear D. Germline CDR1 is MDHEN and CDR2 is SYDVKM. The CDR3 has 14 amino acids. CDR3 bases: TGTGCCAGCAGTTTATCAGGTGTTGACGGCGTGCCGAATTTC. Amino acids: CASSLSGVDGVPNF.

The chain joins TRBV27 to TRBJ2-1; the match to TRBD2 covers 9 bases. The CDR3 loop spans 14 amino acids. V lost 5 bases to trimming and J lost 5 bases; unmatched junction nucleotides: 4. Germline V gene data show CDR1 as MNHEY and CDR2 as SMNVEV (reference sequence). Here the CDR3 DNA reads TGTGCCAGCAGTGTGACTAGCGGACACAATGAGCAGTTCTTC. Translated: CASSVTSGHNEQFF.

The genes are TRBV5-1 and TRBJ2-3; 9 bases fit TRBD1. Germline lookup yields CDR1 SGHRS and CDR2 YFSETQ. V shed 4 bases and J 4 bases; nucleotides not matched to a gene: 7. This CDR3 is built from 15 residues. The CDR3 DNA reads TGCGCCAGCAGCCTGGACAGGGGAGTGGCAGATACGCAGTATTTT. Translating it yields CASSLDRGVADTQYF.

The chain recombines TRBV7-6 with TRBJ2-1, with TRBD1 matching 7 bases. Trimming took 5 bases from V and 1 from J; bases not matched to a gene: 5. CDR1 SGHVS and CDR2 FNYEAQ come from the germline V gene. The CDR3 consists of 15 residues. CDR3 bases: TGTGCCAGCAGCCAGGACAGGTCTTCCTACAATGAGCAGTTCTTC. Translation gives CASSQDRSSYNEQFF.

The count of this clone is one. Here the CDR3 reads CASSLSGGGWQFF. CDR3 bases: TGTGCCAGCAGCTTATCGGGGGGCGGGTGGCAGTTCTTC. The chain has TRBV7-8 and TRBJ2-1; the D gene is possibly TRBD2 (7 bases). Looked up from germline, CDR1 is SGHVS and CDR2 is FQNEAQ. The V and J ends lost 2 bases and 12 bases respectively, with 14 bases between them. CDR3 length: 13 amino acids. The complete variable domain, with remaining parts taken from reference TRBV7-8 and TRBJ2-1, reads GAGVSQSPRYKVAKRGQDVALRCDPISGHVSLFWYQQALGQGPEFLTYFQNEAQLDKSGLPSDRFFAERPEGSVSTLKIQRTQQEDSAVYLCASSLSGGGWQFFGPGTRLTVL.

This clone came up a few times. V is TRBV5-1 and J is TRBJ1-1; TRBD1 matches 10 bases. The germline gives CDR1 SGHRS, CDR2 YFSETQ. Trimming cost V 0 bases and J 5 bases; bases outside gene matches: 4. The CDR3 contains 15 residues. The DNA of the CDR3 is TGCGCCAGCAGCTTGGAGGGGACAGGGGAAACTGAAGCTTTCTTT. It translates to CASSLEGTGETEAFF.

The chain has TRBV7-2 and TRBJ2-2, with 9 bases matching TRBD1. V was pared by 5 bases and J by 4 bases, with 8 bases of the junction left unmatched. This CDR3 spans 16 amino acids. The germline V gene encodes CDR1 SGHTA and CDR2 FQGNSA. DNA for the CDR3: TGTGCCAGCAGCGCTACAGGGGGCGTAGGCACCGGGGAGCTGTTTTTT. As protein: CASSATGGVGTGELFF.

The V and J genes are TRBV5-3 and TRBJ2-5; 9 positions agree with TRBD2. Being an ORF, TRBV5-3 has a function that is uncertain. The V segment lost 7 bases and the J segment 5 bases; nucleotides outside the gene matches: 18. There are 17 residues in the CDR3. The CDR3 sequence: CARRPCRRAGGQETQYF. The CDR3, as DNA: TGTGCCAGACGGCCCTGCAGGCGGGCGGGGGGGCAGGAGACCCAGTACTTC.

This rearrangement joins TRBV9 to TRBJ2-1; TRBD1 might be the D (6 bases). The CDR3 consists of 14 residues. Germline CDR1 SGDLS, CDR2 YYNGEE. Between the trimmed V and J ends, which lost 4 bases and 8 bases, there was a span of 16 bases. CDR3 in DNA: TGTGCCAGCAGCACGGGGACATCGGGGCATGAGCAGTTCTTC. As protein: CASSTGTSGHEQFF.

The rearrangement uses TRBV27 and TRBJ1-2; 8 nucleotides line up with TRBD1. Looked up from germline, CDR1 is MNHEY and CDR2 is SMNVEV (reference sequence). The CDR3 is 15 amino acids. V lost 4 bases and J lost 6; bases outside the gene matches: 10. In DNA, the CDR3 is TGTGCCAGCAGTTCTTACCGGGACAGGCTCGATGGCTACACCTTC. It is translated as CASSSYRDRLDGYTF.

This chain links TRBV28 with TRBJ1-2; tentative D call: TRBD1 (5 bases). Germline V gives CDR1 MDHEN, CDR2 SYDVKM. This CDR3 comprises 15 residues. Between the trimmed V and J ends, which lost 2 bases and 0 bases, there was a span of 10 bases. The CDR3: CASSLPLGANYGYTF. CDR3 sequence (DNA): TGTGCCAGCAGTTTACCCCTAGGGGCTAACTATGGCTACACCTTC.

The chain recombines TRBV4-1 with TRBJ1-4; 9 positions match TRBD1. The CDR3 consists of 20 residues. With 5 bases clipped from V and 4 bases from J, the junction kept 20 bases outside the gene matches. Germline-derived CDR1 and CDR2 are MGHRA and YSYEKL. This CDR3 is CASSTQSPGTGLKYNEKLFF. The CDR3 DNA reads TGCGCCAGCAGCACTCAATCTCCCGGGACAGGGTTGAAATATAATGAAAAACTGTTTTTT.

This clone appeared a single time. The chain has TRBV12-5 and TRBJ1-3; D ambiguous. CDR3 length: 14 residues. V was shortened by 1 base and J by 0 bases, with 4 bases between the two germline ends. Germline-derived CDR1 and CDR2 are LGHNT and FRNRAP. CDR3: CASGLALSGNTIYF. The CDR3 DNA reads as TGTGCTAGTGGTTTGGCCCTCTCTGGAAACACCATATATTTT.

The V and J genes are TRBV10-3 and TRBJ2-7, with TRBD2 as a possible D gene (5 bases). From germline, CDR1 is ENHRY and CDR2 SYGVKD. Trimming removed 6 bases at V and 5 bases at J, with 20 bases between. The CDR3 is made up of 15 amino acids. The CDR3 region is CAIREDAYEAHEQYF. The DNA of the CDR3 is TGTGCCATCAGGGAGGACGCCTATGAGGCCCACGAGCAGTACTTC.

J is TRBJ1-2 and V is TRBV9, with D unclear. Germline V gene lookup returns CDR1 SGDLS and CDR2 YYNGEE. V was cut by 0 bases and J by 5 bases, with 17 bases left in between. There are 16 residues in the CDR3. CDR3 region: CASSVAASSGEYGYTF. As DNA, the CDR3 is TGTGCCAGCAGCGTAGCAGCTTCAAGCGGGGAGTATGGCTACACCTTC.

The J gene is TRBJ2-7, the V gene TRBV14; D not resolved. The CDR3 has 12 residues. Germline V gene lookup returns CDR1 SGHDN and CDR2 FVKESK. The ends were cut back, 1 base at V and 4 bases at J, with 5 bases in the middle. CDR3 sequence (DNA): TGTGCCAGCAGCCAAGTGGCTTACGAGCAGTACTTC. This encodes CASSQVAYEQYF.

The CDR3 sequence: CASSESWHTQPQHF. CDR3 nucleotides: TGTGCCAGCAGTGAATCCTGGCATACACAGCCCCAGCATTTT. The genes are TRBV2 and TRBJ1-5, with D unresolved. V dropped 2 bases and J dropped 7 bases, with 12 bases sitting between them. The CDR3 runs to 14 residues. Germline V gives CDR1 SNHLY, CDR2 FYNNEI.

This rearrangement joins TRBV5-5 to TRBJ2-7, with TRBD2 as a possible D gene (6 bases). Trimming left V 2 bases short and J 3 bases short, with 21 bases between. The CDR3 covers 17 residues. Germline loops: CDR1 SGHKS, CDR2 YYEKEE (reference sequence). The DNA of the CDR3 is TGTGCCAGCAGCTTTGATTTGCCGCAGGCTAGCGTCTACGAGCAGTACTTC. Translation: CASSFDLPQASVYEQYF.

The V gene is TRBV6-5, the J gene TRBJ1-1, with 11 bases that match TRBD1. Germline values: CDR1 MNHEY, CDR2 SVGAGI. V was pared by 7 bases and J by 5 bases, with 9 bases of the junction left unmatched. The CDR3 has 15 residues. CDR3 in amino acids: CASIFRTGGLTEAFF. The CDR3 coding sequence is TGTGCCAGCATTTTTCGGACAGGGGGCCTTACTGAAGCTTTCTTT.

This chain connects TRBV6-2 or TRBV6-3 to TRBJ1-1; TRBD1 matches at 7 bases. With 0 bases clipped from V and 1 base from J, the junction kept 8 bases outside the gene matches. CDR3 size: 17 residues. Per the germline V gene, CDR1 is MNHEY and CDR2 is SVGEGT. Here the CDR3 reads CASSYSRQGVRNTEAFF. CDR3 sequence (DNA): TGTGCCAGCAGTTACTCGAGGCAGGGGGTCCGGAACACTGAAGCTTTCTTT.

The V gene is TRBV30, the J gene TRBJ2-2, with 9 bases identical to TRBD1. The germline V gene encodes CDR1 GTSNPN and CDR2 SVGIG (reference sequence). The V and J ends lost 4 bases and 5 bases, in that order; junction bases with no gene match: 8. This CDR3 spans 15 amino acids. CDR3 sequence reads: CAWIGGTGNTGELFF. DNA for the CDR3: TGTGCCTGGATAGGAGGGACAGGGAATACCGGGGAGCTGTTTTTT.

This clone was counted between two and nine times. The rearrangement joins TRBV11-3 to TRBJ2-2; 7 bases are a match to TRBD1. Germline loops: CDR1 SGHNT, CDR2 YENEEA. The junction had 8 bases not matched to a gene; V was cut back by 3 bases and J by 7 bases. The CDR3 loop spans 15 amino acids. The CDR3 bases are TGTGCCAGCAGCTTGGTAGGGGGCTCAGGCGGGGAGCTGTTTTTT. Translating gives CASSLVGGSGGELFF.

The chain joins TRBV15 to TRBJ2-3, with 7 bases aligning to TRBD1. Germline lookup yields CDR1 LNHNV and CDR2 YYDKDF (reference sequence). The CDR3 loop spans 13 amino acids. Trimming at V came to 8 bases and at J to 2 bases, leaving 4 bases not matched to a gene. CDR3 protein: CATWGQTTDTQYF. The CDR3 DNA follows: TGTGCCACCTGGGGACAGACCACAGATACGCAGTATTTT.

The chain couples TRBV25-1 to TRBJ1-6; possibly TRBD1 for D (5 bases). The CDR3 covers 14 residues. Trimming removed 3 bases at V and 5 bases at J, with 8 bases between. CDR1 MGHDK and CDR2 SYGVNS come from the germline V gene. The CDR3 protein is CASSEGLNNSPLHF. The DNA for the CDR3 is TGTGCCAGCAGTGAGGGACTTAATAATTCACCCCTCCACTTT.

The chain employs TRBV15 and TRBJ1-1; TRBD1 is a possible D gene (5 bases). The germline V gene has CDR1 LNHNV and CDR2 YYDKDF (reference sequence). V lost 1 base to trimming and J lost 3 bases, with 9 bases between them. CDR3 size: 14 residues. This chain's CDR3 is CATSRGGTDTEAFF. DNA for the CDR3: TGTGCCACCAGCAGAGGGGGCACGGACACTGAAGCTTTCTTT.

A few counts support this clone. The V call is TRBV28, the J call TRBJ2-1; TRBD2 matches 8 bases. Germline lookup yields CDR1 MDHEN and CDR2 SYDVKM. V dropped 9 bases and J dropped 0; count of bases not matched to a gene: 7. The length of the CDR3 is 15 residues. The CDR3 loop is CASQLAASSYNEQFF. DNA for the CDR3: TGTGCCAGTCAACTAGCGGCTAGCTCCTACAATGAGCAGTTCTTC.